This T cell receptor (beta chain) was recovered during a study of blood T cell repertoires in COVID-19. About the research overall: There were acute and convalescent COVID-19 samples, and they came from the United States, Italy and Spain.

Authors' processing steps: Reference gene primer amplification yielded estimated nucleated cell counts. TCRdb's copy holds only in-frame clones and misses some; the assay was immunoSEQ multiplex PCR. V, J and clone size reflect that table, while D and trimming were determined from the DNA. In the table there are just over 650,000 clones, just under 90% of which are singletons. The V and J ends lost 0 bases and 4 bases, in that order; junction bases with no gene match: 5. CDR3 length equals 15 residues. Germline CDR1 reads SGDLS; CDR2 reads YYNGEE. The sequencing sample was made of peripheral blood. This chain connects TRBV9 to TRBJ2-3; 7 bases match TRBD1. The receptor was isolated from a woman aged 18-29 years with acute or convalescent COVID-19. CDR3 sequence reads: CASSVEGGRPDTQYF. CDR3 nucleotide sequence: TGTGCCAGCAGCGTAGAAGGGGGCAGGCCAGATACGCAGTATTTT.